These T cell receptor beta chains were read from a single sample in a study of metastatic and nonmetastatic thyroid tumors. MiXCR re-clonotyped the PCR reads for TCRdb. The repertoire holds about 48,000 clones, with approximately 20% as singletons. The specimen sequenced was blood. The receptor source for this set is a male donor with papillary thyroid cancer or a benign thyroid nodule (not recorded which). Some clones in this sample may be carry-over from other donors' samples. The CDR3 runs from the conserved cysteine through the conserved F or W. A D gene is named only where the DNA matches it firmly. Clone size is given for some rows only: seen once, a few or many times, or a class if the clone is expanded.

j_call clone_size v_call d_call cdr3_aa cdr3_nt
TRBJ2-2 many TRBV3-1 NA CASSQGRSTAGELFF TGTGCCAGCAGCCAAGGTAGATCGACAGCCGGGGAGCTGTTTTTT
TRBJ2-2 NA TRBV20-1 NA CSARDRPGAGELFF TGCAGTGCTAGAGATCGCCCAGGGGCCGGGGAGCTGTTTTTT
TRBJ1-1 many TRBV5-6 NA CASSTRRYGTEAFF TGTGCCAGCAGTACCCGGAGGTACGGGACTGAAGCTTTCTTT
TRBJ1-4 many TRBV19 NA CASSISGLNEKLFF TGTGCCAGTAGTATTTCGGGGCTCAATGAAAAACTGTTTTTT
TRBJ2-2 many TRBV12-5 NA CASRLDADSGELFF TGTGCTAGCCGGTTGGACGCGGACAGCGGGGAGCTGTTTTTT
TRBJ2-7 few TRBV28 NA CASNQGLQYF TGTGCCAGCAACCAGGGACTCCAGTACTTC
TRBJ1-1 NA TRBV7-9 TRBD1 CASFRGRDTEAFF TGTGCCAGCTTCAGGGGGAGGGACACTGAAGCTTTCTTT
TRBJ1-6 many TRBV2 TRBD1 CASSRQGLDSPLHF TGTGCCAGCAGTCGACAGGGGTTGGATTCACCCCTCCACTTT
TRBJ2-1 many TRBV5-1 TRBD1 CASSTTGGKSYNEQFF TGCGCCAGCAGCACGACAGGGGGCAAATCCTACAATGAGCAGTTCTTC
TRBJ2-3 many TRBV7-9 NA CASSFSISTDTQYF TGTGCCAGCAGCTTTTCTATTAGCACAGATACGCAGTATTTT
TRBJ1-2 many TRBV6-1 NA CASSSPRRGNYGYTF TGTGCCAGCAGTTCACCAAGGAGGGGGAATTATGGCTACACCTTC
TRBJ2-7 many TRBV5-1 NA CASSYGAGDSYEQYF TGCGCCAGCAGCTACGGGGCAGGGGATTCCTACGAGCAGTACTTC
TRBJ2-7 many TRBV9 NA CASSVGTAYEQYF TGTGCCAGCAGCGTAGGCACCGCCTACGAGCAGTACTTC
TRBJ1-1 NA TRBV6-2/TRBV6-3 NA CASSYSAGVTEAFF TGTGCCAGCAGTTACTCGGCAGGGGTCACTGAAGCTTTCTTT